The clone carrying this T cell receptor (beta chain) was detected a few times. Sequenced by immunoSEQ multiplex PCR; TCRdb stores in-frame clones only, minus some. The table shows under 150,000 clones, with about 75% occurring only once. These data are taken from a study of blood T cell repertoires in COVID-19. With V trimmed by 4 bases and J by 2 bases, 5 bases remained unmatched. Germline CDR1 SGHRS, CDR2 YFSETQ. The CDR3 has 14 amino acids. Source material: PBMCs or T cells enriched from blood (not recorded which). The chain is built from TRBV5-1 and TRBJ1-2; 7 bases agree with TRBD1. The sequence came from a woman aged 45-65 years who had recovered from COVID-19. This chain's CDR3 is CASSQGQANYGYTF. In DNA form, the CDR3 reads TGCGCCAGCAGCCAAGGACAGGCCAACTATGGCTACACCTTC.